What follows is one TCR beta chain and its context. The CDR3 sequence is 17 residues long. V was pared by 2 bases and J by 4 bases, with 20 bases between. The germline gives CDR1 MNHEY, CDR2 SVGEGT. Under the authors' procedure: Nucleated cell counts were estimated from reference gene primer amplification. TCRdb keeps only in-frame clones here, not all; method: immunoSEQ multiplex PCR. V and J calls and clone size are those listed in that table; D and trimming were worked out from the DNA. The sample gives 200,000 to 250,000 clones, around 86% of which show up once; 1.5% to 2% is in the top ten. These data originate in a study of blood T cell repertoires in COVID-19. Looking at the study overall: Material from acute and convalescent COVID-19 was sourced from the United States, Italy and Spain. PBMCs, B-cell-depleted T cells, or T cells provided the cDNA or gDNA that made up the material.

The chain joins TRBV6-2 or TRBV6-3 to TRBJ1-2; D might be TRBD1 (5 bases). Sequenced material: peripheral blood. This receptor was identified in a woman in her sixties who had recovered from COVID-19. The CDR3 region is CASSYGRGAGPSYGYTF. The DNA of the CDR3 is TGTGCCAGCAGTTACGGGAGGGGAGCAGGACCCTCCTATGGCTACACCTTC.